Following are 24 T cell receptor beta chains from one sample sequenced in a study of technical replicates of blood from a handful of donors. The method was immunoSEQ multiplex PCR; TCRdb's version includes in-frame clones alone and lacks a portion of them. The sample lists approximately 70,000 clones, over 85% occurring once. Sample: T cells isolated from PBMCs. All receptors derive from a human donor in good health.

The chain joins TRBV7-3 to TRBJ2-4, with D tentatively TRBD2 (6 bases). The germline gives CDR1 SGHTA, CDR2 FQGTGA. The CDR3 has 14 residues. Trimming removed 5 bases at V and 0 bases at J, with 8 bases between. CDR3 residues: CASSAGLAKNIQYF. The CDR3 nucleotides read TGTGCCAGCAGCGCGGGACTAGCCAAAAACATTCAGTACTTC.

The chain is built from TRBV9 and TRBJ2-3; no clear D gene. V dropped 1 base and J dropped 4 bases, with 7 bases sitting between them. The CDR3 extends over 13 amino acids. Germline V gene sequence: CDR1 SGDLS, CDR2 YYNGEE. CDR3: CASSVFGSDTQYF. The CDR3 coding sequence is TGTGCCAGCAGCGTATTCGGGTCAGATACGCAGTATTTT.

The CDR3 spells CASSQDYSVGYTF. The CDR3 DNA sequence: TGCGCCAGCAGCCAAGATTACTCGGTAGGCTACACCTTC. The V and J genes are TRBV4-3 and TRBJ1-2; D gene ambiguous. This CDR3 is 13 amino acids long. From germline, CDR1 is LGHNA and CDR2 YSLEER. V was shortened by 0 bases and J by 8 bases, with 10 bases between the two germline ends.

V usage is TRBV5-4 and J usage is TRBJ2-7; 9 nucleotides match TRBD1. This CDR3 comprises 15 residues. Germline V CDR1 and CDR2: SGHNT, YYREEE (reference sequence). Trimming cost V 2 bases and J 3 bases; bases outside gene matches: 6. Here the CDR3 reads CASSLGDRELYEQYF. DNA of the CDR3: TGTGCCAGCAGCTTAGGGGACAGGGAACTCTACGAGCAGTACTTC.

This chain joins TRBV4-1 and TRBJ2-1; D unclear. V was trimmed by 1 base and J by 5 bases, leaving 18 bases between them. CDR1 and CDR2 (germline): MGHRA, YSYEKL. The CDR3 spans 17 residues. CDR3 in DNA: TGCGCCAGCAGCCAAGGCCTTTTCGGCCTAGAGGACAATGAGCAGTTCTTC. Translating gives CASSQGLFGLEDNEQFF.

The chain links TRBV4-3 to TRBJ2-3, with 8 bases that match TRBD2. V lost 0 bases to trimming and J lost 4 bases; unmatched junction nucleotides: 6. Germline CDR1 and CDR2: LGHNA and YSLEER. CDR3 length: 16 residues. The CDR3 spells CASSQDGAGVPDTQYF. The CDR3 coding sequence is TGCGCCAGCAGCCAAGATGGAGCGGGAGTCCCAGATACGCAGTATTTT.

This chain links TRBV29-1 with TRBJ2-7; D is perhaps TRBD2 (5 bases). Germline CDR1 reads SQVTM; CDR2 reads ANQGSEA. Between the trimmed V and J ends, which lost 7 bases and 1 base, there was a span of 17 bases. CDR3 length: 14 amino acids. CDR3 in amino acids: CSASRAGPSYEQYF. The CDR3 DNA is TGCAGCGCTAGCCGGGCAGGCCCATCCTACGAGCAGTACTTC.

This chain connects TRBV11-3 to TRBJ1-1, with D unclear. This CDR3 region has 11 residues. Deletions cut 5 bases from V and 3 bases from J, with 4 bases between. Germline lookup yields CDR1 SGHNT and CDR2 YENEEA. CDR3 bases: TGTGCCAGCAGCCTGTACACTGAAGCTTTCTTT. Translation: CASSLYTEAFF.

The J gene is TRBJ2-5, the V gene TRBV13; D uncertain. This CDR3 has 14 residues. CDR1 is PRHDT and CDR2 is FYEKMQ in the germline V gene (reference sequence). With 0 bases removed from V and 4 bases from J, the gap between germline ends came to 9 bases. CDR3 nucleotides: TGTGCCAGCAGCTTAGGTTCCAGATTAGAGACCCAGTACTTC. The encoded protein is CASSLGSRLETQYF.

This clone appeared a single time. This chain connects TRBV28 to TRBJ1-1; TRBD1 aligns across 11 bases. Germline trimming cut 10 bases from V and 11 bases from J; bases unmatched to any gene: 12. Germline V lookup: CDR1 MDHEN, CDR2 SYDVKM. The CDR3 has 13 amino acids. CDR3: CATTPGQGVAAFF. The CDR3 DNA reads as TGTGCCACCACTCCGGGACAGGGGGTAGCGGCTTTCTTT.

V and J are TRBV4-2 and TRBJ1-5, with TRBD1 as a possible D gene (5 bases). This CDR3 comprises 15 residues. Trimming shortened V by 4 bases and J by 4 bases, and 14 bases separated the two germline ends. Germline V gives CDR1 LGHNA, CDR2 YNFKEQ. The CDR3 protein is CASSPWGVGNQPQHF. The CDR3 nucleotides are TGTGCCAGCAGCCCCTGGGGCGTTGGGAATCAGCCCCAGCATTTT.

The V and J genes are TRBV28 and TRBJ1-2, with 10 nucleotides matching TRBD1. Germline V gene sequence: CDR1 MDHEN, CDR2 SYDVKM. V gave up 5 bases and J gave up 6 bases; unmatched junction bases: 6. The CDR3 spans 14 residues. CDR3 nucleotides: TGTGCCAGCAGTCCGACAGGGGGCATGGATGGCTACACCTTC. Protein product: CASSPTGGMDGYTF.

V and J are TRBV27 and TRBJ1-1; TRBD1 matches 7 bases. J gave up 1 base and V 4 bases, and 3 bases lay outside the gene matches. CDR3 length: 14 amino acids. CDR1 MNHEY and CDR2 SMNVEV come from the germline V gene (reference sequence). CDR3 DNA: TGTGCCAGCAGTTGGCAGGGGGGGAACACTGAAGCTTTCTTT. The encoded protein is CASSWQGGNTEAFF.

The CDR3 nucleotides read TGTGCCAGCACCGGACTAGCGGGAGGCGGGGGGCAGTTCTTC. This translates into CASTGLAGGGGQFF. V is TRBV6-5 and J is TRBJ2-1, with TRBD2 identical over 14 bases. This CDR3 has 14 residues. V dropped 7 bases and J dropped 12; count of bases not matched to a gene: 8. In germline, CDR1 is MNHEY, CDR2 SVGAGI.

This chain joins TRBV11-2 and TRBJ2-7, with TRBD2 identical over 7 bases. The CDR3 totals 15 residues. With 0 bases clipped from V and 6 bases from J, the junction kept 8 bases outside the gene matches. Germline V gene data show CDR1 as SGHAT and CDR2 as FQNNGV. DNA for the CDR3: TGTGCCAGCAGCTTAGATCGCGGGAGTATTGGCGAGCAGTACTTC. Protein sequence: CASSLDRGSIGEQYF.

V and J are TRBV19 and TRBJ2-2; D remains unclear. This CDR3 is built from 11 residues. Trimming shortened V by 8 bases and J by 7 bases, and 8 bases separated the two germline ends. CDR1 is LNHDA and CDR2 is SQIVND in the germline V gene (reference sequence). CDR3 loop: CASDFFGELFF. The CDR3 DNA reads as TGTGCCAGTGACTTCTTCGGGGAGCTGTTTTTT.

In this sample, this clone turned up once. This chain connects TRBV14 to TRBJ2-6; D unclear. V shed 1 base and J shed 0 bases, with 7 bases lying between them. Germline V CDR1 and CDR2: SGHDN, FVKESK. The CDR3 sequence is 16 residues long. The CDR3 DNA reads as TGTGCCAGCAGCCAAGTTTTCCTCTCTGGGGCCAACGTCCTGACTTTC. It translates to CASSQVFLSGANVLTF.

This chain uses TRBV11-2 with TRBJ2-5, with 11 bases fitting TRBD2. The CDR3 extends over 16 amino acids. V was clipped by 8 bases and J by 5 bases; unmatched bases: 13. CDR1 SGHAT and CDR2 FQNNGV come from the germline V gene. The CDR3 DNA reads as TGTGCCAGCGGACCGACTAGCGGGATAAAGCATGAGACCCAGTACTTC. It encodes CASGPTSGIKHETQYF.

The V gene is TRBV20-1, the J gene TRBJ2-7, with 9 bases identical to TRBD2. Trimming took 6 bases from V and 5 from J; bases not matched to a gene: 2. The CDR3 consists of 11 residues. Germline CDR1 is DFQATT and CDR2 is SNEGSKA (reference sequence). CDR3 nucleotide sequence: TGCAGTGCCAGCGGGAGGAACGAGCAGTACTTC. As protein: CSASGRNEQYF.

This clone was picked up a small number of times. The J gene is TRBJ1-1, the V gene TRBV11-2; 10 bases fit TRBD1. The germline CDR1 and CDR2 sequences are SGHAT and FQNNGV. The V gene end was trimmed by 0 bases and the J gene end by 4 bases; junction bases not matched to a gene: 2. The CDR3 covers 15 residues. The CDR3 sequence is CASSLDWTGGTEAFF. CDR3 DNA: TGTGCCAGCAGCTTAGATTGGACAGGGGGCACTGAAGCTTTCTTT. Full variable domain (missing parts from reference TRBV11-2 and TRBJ1-1): EAGVAQSPRYKIIEKRQSVAFWCNPISGHATLYWYQQILGQGPKLLIQFQNNGVVDDSQLPKDRFSAERLKGVDSTLKIQPAKLEDSAVYLCASSLDWTGGTEAFFGQGTRLTVV.

The J gene is TRBJ2-5, the V gene TRBV13; TRBD2 agrees at 13 bases. Germline CDR1 and CDR2: PRHDT and FYEKMQ (reference sequence). V lost 5 bases, J lost 2 bases, and 2 bases stayed unmatched. The length of the CDR3 is 15 residues. The CDR3 DNA follows: TGTGCCAGCAGCGCGGGACTAGCGGGACAAGAGACCCAGTACTTC. Translation: CASSAGLAGQETQYF.

The gene calls are TRBV7-9 and TRBJ2-3; D perhaps matches TRBD1 (6 bases). V was pared by 3 bases and J by 0 bases, with 13 bases between. CDR3 length: 16 residues. CDR1 is SEHNR, CDR2 FQNEAQ, per germline (reference sequence). The CDR3 region has the DNA TGTGCCAGCAGCTTCTGGCAAGGGGGAAGCACAGATACGCAGTATTTT. Protein product: CASSFWQGGSTDTQYF.

The chain has TRBV28 and TRBJ1-5; D unclear. The CDR3 consists of 13 residues. CDR1 is MDHEN and CDR2 is SYDVKM in the germline V gene. Trimming removed 6 bases at V and 7 bases at J, with 13 bases between. CDR3 nucleotides: TGTGCCAGCAGGGGAGGGAACGAACAGCCCCAGCATTTT. Translation gives CASRGGNEQPQHF.

This chain connects TRBV9 to TRBJ1-1; no clear D gene. The ends were cut back, 2 bases at V and 1 base at J, with 6 bases in the middle. The CDR3 covers 13 residues. The germline gives CDR1 SGDLS, CDR2 YYNGEE. In DNA form, the CDR3 reads TGTGCCAGCAGCGTGGCACCGAACACTGAAGCTTTCTTT. It encodes CASSVAPNTEAFF.